Below are 4 T cell receptor beta chains sequenced from a single sample in a study of spatial heterogeneity in lung cancer. The time point: sample taken at primary tumor resection. TCRdb re-called the 5' RACE reads with MiXCR, one entry per CDR3 protein. Altogether about 40,000 distinct CDR3 sequences are present, more than 4.5% being singletons, with the ten largest covering roughly 27%. The specimen was PBMCs, collected at surgery. The origin of the receptors is a female donor with early-stage non-small cell lung cancer.

This clonotype appeared many times. The rearrangement links TRBV4-1 to TRBJ1-2; 8 bases match TRBD1. Per germline, CDR1 MGHRA and CDR2 YSYEKL. CDR3 length: 16 amino acids. Losses at the gene ends were 4 bases for V and 5 bases for J; bases not matched to a gene: 12. CDR3 in amino acids: CASSPGGRGKQYGYTF. CDR3 bases: TGCGCCAGCAGCCCAGGGGGCCGGGGGAAACAATATGGCTACACCTTC.

Ten or more counts support this clonotype. The J gene is TRBJ2-5, the V gene TRBV28, with 10 bases that match TRBD2. CDR1 and CDR2 from the germline V gene are MDHEN and SYDVKM. V shed 3 bases, J shed 4 bases, and the junction held 5 bases outside the gene matches. The CDR3 contains 15 residues. The CDR3 nucleotides are TGTGCCAGCAGTTTTACAGCGGGGGGGCGAGAGACCCAGTACTTC. As protein: CASSFTAGGRETQYF.

This clonotype was observed a few times. This chain connects TRBV10-3 to TRBJ2-7, with a weak D call TRBD2 (6 bases). Germline V gives CDR1 ENHRY, CDR2 SYGVKD. The CDR3 has 12 residues. The V end was cut by 8 bases, the J end by 1 base, with 9 bases between. The chain's CDR3 is CAIRGGSYEQYF. For the CDR3, the DNA is TGTGCCATCCGGGGAGGTTCCTACGAGCAGTACTTC.

This clonotype was seen only a few times. The rearrangement joins TRBV7-2 to TRBJ2-2, with a weak D call TRBD2 (7 bases). Germline CDR1 reads SGHTA; CDR2 reads FQGNSA. V gave up 10 bases and J gave up 1 base, with 13 bases separating them. The CDR3 totals 14 residues. The CDR3 protein is CATRGGGNTGELFF. CDR3 DNA sequence: TGTGCCACCCGGGGAGGGGGGAACACCGGGGAGCTGTTTTTT.